The 19 T cell receptor beta chains below all came from one sample that was sequenced in a study of blood T cell repertoires in COVID-19. Repertoires were generated with immunoSEQ multiplex PCR, while TCRdb's copy carries only in-frame clones and drops some. Of over 150,000 clones in the sample, around 87% were seen once. The sequencing input was peripheral blood. These receptors were obtained from a man between 60 and 75 years old with COVID-19, enrolled during active disease.

The chain links TRBV1 to TRBJ2-3; the table names TRBD1, a call not compared with the DNA. TRBV1 is noted as a pseudogene. The CDR3 is 15 residues long. The CDR3 DNA reads TGCACCAGCAGCCGAAGTGGCAGAAACACAGATACGCAGTATTTT. Translation gives CTSSRSGRNTDTQYF.

The V and J genes are TRBV7-2 and TRBJ2-2; 7 bases map to TRBD2. The CDR3 runs 17 residues. Trimming cost V 7 bases and J 7 bases; bases outside gene matches: 18. Germline loops: CDR1 SGHTA, CDR2 FQGNSA. CDR3 DNA sequence: TGTGCCAGCAATACGGGAATAAGGGCCCCGGGGGGCGGGGAGCTGTTTTTT. Translated: CASNTGIRAPGGGELFF.

The chain uses TRBV18 and TRBJ1-1; 7 bases agree with TRBD1. CDR1 KGHSH and CDR2 LQKENI come from the germline V gene. The CDR3 contains 14 residues. Trimming took 1 base from V and 3 from J; bases not matched to a gene: 2. Here the CDR3 DNA reads TGTGCCAGCTCACCACGACAGGGAGACACTGAAGCTTTCTTT. Translated, it gives CASSPRQGDTEAFF.

The J gene is TRBJ2-7, the V gene TRBV6-6, with 8 bases lining up with TRBD1. The CDR3 contains 15 residues. Looked up from germline, CDR1 is MNHNY and CDR2 is SVGAGI (reference sequence). The junction had 3 bases not matched to a gene; V was cut back by 0 bases and J by 2 bases. Here the CDR3 DNA reads TGTGCCAGCAGTTACTCTGACAGGGGAACCTACGAGCAGTACTTC. Protein: CASSYSDRGTYEQYF.

The chain carries TRBV5-8 and TRBJ1-1; D call uncertain. The CDR3 is 14 amino acids. Germline CDR1 reads SGHTS; CDR2 reads YDEGEE. The V end lost 0 bases, the J end lost 4 bases, and 10 bases lay between the germline ends. The CDR3 protein is CASSLGPGSTEAFF. In DNA, the CDR3 is TGTGCCAGCAGCTTGGGGCCTGGGAGCACTGAAGCTTTCTTT.

The rearrangement joins TRBV7-2 to TRBJ1-3; D gene unclear. Germline CDR1 and CDR2: SGHTA and FQGNSA. CDR3 length: 16 residues. The V end was cut by 1 base, the J end by 4 bases, with 14 bases between. Written as DNA, the CDR3 is TGTGCCAGCAGCTTAGATCGGGGAATAACGGGAAACACCATATATTTT. Encoded protein: CASSLDRGITGNTIYF. Based on the CDR3 plus reference TRBV7-2 and TRBJ1-3, the full variable domain is GAGVSQSPSNKVTEKGKDVELRCDPISGHTALYWYRQSLGQGLEFLIYFQGNSAPDKSGLPSDRFSAERTGGSVSTLTIQRTQQEDSAVYLCASSLDRGITGNTIYFGEGSWLTVV.

This chain connects TRBV6-2 or TRBV6-3 to TRBJ1-4; D gene unclear. The CDR3 is 14 residues long. CDR1 and CDR2 from the germline V gene are MNHEY and SVGEGT. V gave up 6 bases and J gave up 7 bases, with 15 bases separating them. DNA for the CDR3: TGTGCCAGCAGCCCTCACGTGAGTTCTGAAAAACTGTTTTTT. Translating it yields CASSPHVSSEKLFF.

The chain links TRBV6-5 to TRBJ1-6; D remains unclear. This CDR3 comprises 12 residues. The germline gives CDR1 MNHEY, CDR2 SVGAGI. V was cut by 5 bases and J by 7 bases, with 6 bases left in between. CDR3: CASSQFNSPLHF. CDR3 bases: TGTGCCAGCAGTCAATTCAATTCACCCCTCCACTTT.

With respect to this clone: Other DNA sequences of this sample code for an identical CDR3. This sequence joins TRBV9 and TRBJ1-1; TRBD1 is a possible D gene (5 bases). Germline assignment: CDR1 SGDLS and CDR2 YYNGEE. Trimming took off 0 bases at V and 4 bases at J, with 10 bases between the two ends. The CDR3 is 14 amino acids. The CDR3 here is CASSVGGDGTEAFF. Written as DNA, the CDR3 is TGTGCCAGCAGCGTAGGGGGGGATGGCACTGAAGCTTTCTTT.

CDR3 in amino acids: CSAEQYTGNTIYF. The CDR3 DNA is TGCAGCGCAGAACAGTATACTGGAAACACCATATATTTT. The chain is built from TRBV29-1 and TRBJ1-3; the D is unclear. Deletions cut 7 bases from V and 2 bases from J, with 12 bases between. CDR1 is SQVTM and CDR2 is ANQGSEA in the germline V gene. The CDR3 extends over 13 amino acids.

This clone appeared once. The rearrangement links TRBV27 to TRBJ1-4; possible D gene TRBD1, 6 bases. Deletions cut 2 bases from V and 8 bases from J, with 24 bases between. The CDR3 is made up of 18 amino acids. Germline values: CDR1 MNHEY, CDR2 SMNVEV (reference sequence). CDR3 residues: CASSLRVTGAGPTEKLFF. As DNA, the CDR3 is TGTGCCAGCAGTTTAAGAGTGACAGGTGCCGGGCCAACGGAAAAACTGTTTTTT.

The chain employs TRBV27 and TRBJ2-7; the match to TRBD1 covers 8 bases. Per germline, CDR1 MNHEY and CDR2 SMNVEV (reference sequence). With V trimmed by 6 bases and J by 0 bases, 4 bases remained unmatched. This CDR3 is built from 14 residues. For the CDR3, the DNA is TGTGCCAGCAGGACGACAGGGGACTCCTACGAGCAGTACTTC. As protein: CASRTTGDSYEQYF.

This clone has a single count. This chain links TRBV9 with TRBJ2-2; TRBD1 aligns across 10 bases. This CDR3 is 17 amino acids long. Germline assignment: CDR1 SGDLS and CDR2 YYNGEE. V shed 3 bases and J 3 bases; nucleotides not matched to a gene: 8. CDR3 region: CASSAIGTGVDTGELFF. CDR3 bases: TGTGCCAGCAGCGCCATAGGGACAGGGGTCGACACCGGGGAGCTGTTTTTT.

Notes on this clone: Other DNA sequences from this sample encode an identical CDR3 as well. The rearrangement joins TRBV3-1 (or the pseudogene TRBV3-2) to TRBJ1-1, with a weak D call TRBD1 (6 bases). The V gene's germline CDR1 is LGHDT and CDR2 YNNKEL (reference sequence). Trimming removed 1 base from V and 9 bases from J, with 9 bases in between. CDR3 length: 12 amino acids. CDR3 DNA: TGTGCCAGCAGCCAAGGCAGGGGTAAAGCTTTCTTT. This codes for CASSQGRGKAFF.

The chain couples TRBV6-5 to TRBJ1-2; D is uncertain. The CDR3 totals 16 residues. V was pared by 2 bases and J by 3 bases, with 16 bases between. Per germline, CDR1 MNHEY and CDR2 SVGAGI. CDR3 sequence reads: CASSYRRVLTDYGYTF. DNA of the CDR3: TGTGCCAGCAGTTACAGGCGGGTTTTGACGGACTATGGCTACACCTTC.

The chain employs TRBV2 and TRBJ1-5; D perhaps matches TRBD1 (6 bases). The V end lost 10 bases, the J end lost 1 base, and 14 bases lay between the germline ends. Germline V CDR1 and CDR2: SNHLY, FYNNEI. The CDR3 has 14 residues. CDR3: CATNREKSNQPQHF. The CDR3, as DNA: TGTGCCACCAACAGGGAAAAGAGCAATCAGCCCCAGCATTTT.

V is TRBV5-1 and J is TRBJ2-2, with 10 bases matching TRBD2. The CDR3 runs 18 residues. Germline CDR1 reads SGHRS; CDR2 reads YFSETQ. V lost 5 bases, J lost 0 bases, and 10 bases stayed unmatched. This CDR3 reads CASRASGSNFANTGELFF. DNA for the CDR3: TGCGCCAGCAGGGCTAGCGGGAGCAACTTCGCGAACACCGGGGAGCTGTTTTTT.

V usage is TRBV9 and J usage is TRBJ2-7, with D perhaps matching TRBD1 (6 bases). Trimming pared 3 bases from V and 3 bases from J, leaving 13 bases between. The CDR3 consists of 14 residues. Germline CDR1 is SGDLS and CDR2 is YYNGEE. The CDR3, as DNA: TGTGCCAGCAGCGCGACAGACAGGTACTACGAGCAGTACTTC. Encoded protein: CASSATDRYYEQYF.

This clone was seen once. The J gene is TRBJ1-5, the V gene TRBV12-3 or TRBV12-4; D is ambiguous. The CDR3 covers 12 residues. Trimming removed 7 bases at V and 3 bases at J, with 7 bases between. CDR3 protein: CASTGSNQPQHF. In DNA, the CDR3 is TGTGCCAGCACGGGTTCCAATCAGCCCCAGCATTTT.